This TCR beta chain originates from a study of T-cell reconstitution after alpha-beta-depleted transplantation in children. This clonotype was picked up many times. The antigen is not known. One end of the junction varies from germline; a read error may be responsible. As it was prepared, the TCRbeta library received unique molecular identifiers. TCRdb re-derived calls from the PCR reads in MiXCR, one entry per CDR3 protein. The sample records about 200,000 distinct CDR3 sequences, roughly 6% being singletons. CDR3 length: 14 amino acids. Germline-derived CDR1 and CDR2 are MDHEN and SYDVKM. Study outcomes and limitations: T-cell counts and diversity were attributed mostly to newly produced T cells one year after transplant. About two months after transplant, alpha-beta T cells reportedly came from several hundred expanded graft clones.

The V call is TRBV28, the J call TRBJ2-1; TRBD1 agrees at 9 bases. This sequence was found in a girl under two years old with combined immunodeficiency, due to receive a stem cell transplant. Sequencing used PBMCs, obtained before TCRalphabeta/CD19-depleted stem cell transplant. The CDR3: CASSYWTGANEQFF. The CDR3 bases are TGTGCCAGTAGTTATTGGACAGGGGCCAATGAGCAGTTCTTC.